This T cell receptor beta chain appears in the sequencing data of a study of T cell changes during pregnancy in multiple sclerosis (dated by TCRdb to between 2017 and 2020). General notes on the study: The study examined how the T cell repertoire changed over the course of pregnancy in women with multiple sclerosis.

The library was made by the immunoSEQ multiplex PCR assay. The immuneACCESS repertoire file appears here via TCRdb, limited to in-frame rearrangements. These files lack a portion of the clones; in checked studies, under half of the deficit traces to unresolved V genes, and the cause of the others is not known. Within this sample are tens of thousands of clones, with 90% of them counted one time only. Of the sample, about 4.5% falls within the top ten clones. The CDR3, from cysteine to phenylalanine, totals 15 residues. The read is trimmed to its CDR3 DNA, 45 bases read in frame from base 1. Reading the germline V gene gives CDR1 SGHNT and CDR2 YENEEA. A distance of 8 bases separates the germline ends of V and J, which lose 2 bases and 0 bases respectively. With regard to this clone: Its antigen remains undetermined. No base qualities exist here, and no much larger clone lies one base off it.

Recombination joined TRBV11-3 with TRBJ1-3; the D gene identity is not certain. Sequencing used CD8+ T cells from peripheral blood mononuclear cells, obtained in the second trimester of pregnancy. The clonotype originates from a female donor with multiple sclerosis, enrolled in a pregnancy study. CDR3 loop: CASSLTAYSGNTIYF. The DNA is TGTGCCAGCAGCTTAACAGCCTACTCTGGAAACACCATATATTTT.